This record covers a single TCR beta chain. This clone has a handful of counts. The clone's antigen remains unknown. Nothing much larger sits one base from this clone, and base qualities are not available. The sample comes from a study of beta chain features in type 1 diabetes (dated 2018 in TCRdb). A note on the overall study: Patients and healthy donors did not differ in mean age, gender distribution, total cell number or subset yield. In the study, TCRB repertoires of sorted circulating CD4+ T cell subsets from recently diagnosed type 1 diabetes patients were compared with those of matched healthy donors. Naive and central memory subsets were obtained from all 30 or so donors, but regulatory and stem cell-like memory subsets were isolated from only 8 patients and 8 healthy donors. A total of around 110,000,000 sorted cells were examined across all samples, and RNA yield correlated strongly with the number of cells per subset.

The entire isolated RNA was reverse transcribed using the High Capacity cDNA Reverse Transcription Kit, and thus expressed TCRB transcripts were sequenced. Deep immunoSEQ sequencing was applied to naive, central memory and regulatory T cell samples, giving an average of roughly 3.5 million total reads per sample. After sorted cells were lysed in RLT buffer, RNA was extracted with DNase-treated RNeasy Micro or Mini kits, with the choice depending on cell number. Each cell subset was processed separately to prevent cross-contamination, with patient and healthy donor samples processed together. The immunoSEQ multiplex PCR was used to amplify TCRB sequences from cDNA, generating 87-bp fragments that spanned the CDR3 region. Amplicons were sequenced on the Illumina HiSeq platform. The published analysis was carried out like this. Synthetic template baselines were used to correct PCR bias computationally, reads within Hamming distance 2 were collapsed, and singletons that could not be merged were discarded. Reads were aligned against IMGT to assign V, D and J genes, CDR3 length and insertions or deletions at six rearrangement sites. Within each subset, clonotype counts were normalized to sorted cell number, and only after that were true diversity and Gini coefficients computed with the tcR R package. The overlap coefficient, calculated on TCRB nucleotide sequences, was used to measure repertoire sharing. As a proxy for the pre-selection repertoire, out-of-frame TCRB sequences from naive cells were analyzed. The table comes from immuneACCESS by way of TCRdb, which keeps in-frame sequences with V and J called. Part of the clones is missing from these tables; in studies checked, under half for an unresolved V gene and the rest for unknown reasons. The D gene and trimming were derived from the DNA, and the V and J assignments and clone size from that table. This sample comprises about 360,000 clones, roughly 12% of them detected only once. The top ten clonotypes cover around 0.0099% of the sample.

Summary of the overall study and its limitations: Shorter templates might be favored by PCR, yet because patient and control samples were amplified and corrected together, any such skew would affect both groups equally. Because cDNA was sequenced instead of genomic DNA, highly expressing activated cells could be over-represented, though the groups showed no difference in activation or CD3 levels. Patients with type 1 diabetes made fewer insertions and deleted more nucleotides at VDJ recombination sites, implying thymic rearrangement abnormalities. In all four CD4+ subsets, TCRB CDR3 length was moderately but significantly shorter in type 1 diabetes patients. HLA sub-analyses involved small numbers of individuals, so any influence of HLA type on TCRB rearrangement remained unresolved. Naive, central memory and regulatory TCRB repertoires appeared more similar among patients than among healthy donors.

Relative to germline, V is 0 bases shorter and J is 7 bases shorter, with 10 bases between their ends. From the cysteine through the phenylalanine, the CDR3 covers 14 amino acids. Just CDR3 DNA is preserved here, 42 bases in frame from base 1. The germline V gene sets CDR1 to SNHLY and CDR2 to FYNNEI. A single peripheral blood draw of around 100 mL on average was collected from each donor into heparinised tubes. A BD FACSAria II was used to sort naive, central memory, regulatory and stem cell-like memory CD4+ T cells with a panel that included CD45RO, CCR7, CD25, CD127, CD95 and CD27. Purity was above 95% for every sorted population. PBMCs were isolated immediately by Lymphoprep density gradient centrifugation and stained directly without culture. So that batch effects would be minimized, each experiment stained and sorted samples in pairs, pairing one healthy donor with one patient.

The sequenced sample consisted of naive CD4+ T cells from blood. Interpreted using the paper, the cell subset or site label stands for: true naive CD4+ T cells. This receptor was obtained from a woman younger than 30 with type 1 diabetes. Recombination linked TRBV2 to TRBJ1-5, with no confidently assigned D gene. This receptor has the CDR3 CASSEARYRQPQHF. The nucleotides read TGTGCCAGCAGTGAAGCCCGCTATCGACAGCCCCAGCATTTT.